This T cell receptor (beta chain) was recovered during a study of shared clonotypes between healthy human individuals. Whole-study findings and limits: Between several donors, naive CD4 clonotypes were shared at a level of approximately 5%.

Some clones are missing from TCRdb's copy, which holds only in-frame ones; the method was immunoSEQ multiplex PCR. In the table there are 600,000 to 750,000 clones, 72% of which are singletons. Only Caucasian adults living in Nashville, Tennessee made up the donor group. This CDR3 is built from 15 residues. As to this clone: Its target is not known.

The chain combines TRBV7-5 with TRBJ1-1. TRBV7-5 has pseudogene status. The TCR comes from a woman in her 30s in good health. Sequencing input: memory CD4+ T cells sorted from blood. Subset reported: CD45RA-negative fraction. The CDR3 DNA reads as TGTGCCAGCAGATACACGGGACCGATGAACACTGAAGCTTTCTTT. As protein: CASRYTGPMNTEAFF.